These 17 T cell receptor beta chains share one sample of origin, sequenced in a study of cytomegalovirus exposure and HLA in healthy donors. The PCR contained 60 Vbeta and 13 Jbeta primers. Libraries were prepared by immunoSEQ multiplex PCR; TCRdb keeps only in-frame clonotypes and omits some of them. Of over 200,000 clones listed, around four fifths are singletons. The sequenced sample was PBMCs. The receptors stem from an older woman in good health and CMV-seropositive.

The chain combines TRBV6-6 with TRBJ2-7; 13 bases are a match to TRBD2. Germline V gene lookup returns CDR1 MNHNY and CDR2 SVGAGI (reference sequence). This CDR3 has 16 amino acids. Trimming took 6 bases from V and 2 from J; bases not matched to a gene: 7. CDR3 in DNA: TGTGCCAGCAGCCCTTCCGGGACTAGCGGGACCTACGAGCAGTACTTC. Amino acids: CASSPSGTSGTYEQYF.

The chain carries TRBV16 and TRBJ2-2, with D possibly matching TRBD1 (6 bases). The CDR3 totals 14 residues. The germline CDR1 and CDR2 sequences are KGHSY and FQNENV. V was clipped by 0 bases and J by 6 bases, with 8 bases between them. This CDR3 reads CASSQSYRAGELFF. In DNA, the CDR3 is TGTGCCAGCAGCCAATCCTACAGGGCCGGGGAGCTGTTTTTT.

CDR3 residues: CASSSGQGSSPLHF. The DNA for the CDR3 is TGTGCCAGCAGCTCCGGACAGGGGTCTTCACCCCTCCACTTT. The chain combines TRBV28 with TRBJ1-6; 9 bases are a match to TRBD1. V shed 6 bases, J shed 9 bases, and the junction held 6 bases outside the gene matches. Germline values: CDR1 MDHEN, CDR2 SYDVKM. This CDR3 has 14 residues.

The chain carries TRBV6-5 and TRBJ2-7; TRBD1 might be the D (5 bases). The CDR3 is 14 amino acids. V was pared by 2 bases and J by 4 bases, with 12 bases between. Germline CDR1 is MNHEY and CDR2 is SVGAGI. CDR3 region: CASSYRGSVYEQYF. CDR3 DNA: TGTGCCAGCAGTTACAGGGGATCGGTTTACGAGCAGTACTTC.

As regards this clone: The junction departs from the called germline gene at one end, perhaps through a read error. The V gene is TRBV5-1, the J gene TRBJ2-2, with TRBD2 matching 9 bases. CDR1 and CDR2 (germline): SGHRS, YFSETQ. The CDR3 sequence is 15 residues long. In DNA, the CDR3 is TGCGCCAGCAGCTTGCTAGCGGGACTGACCGGGGAGCTGCTTTTT. Its translation is CASSLLAGLTGELLF.

This rearrangement joins TRBV19 to TRBJ2-7, with 7 bases lining up with TRBD1. Germline assignment: CDR1 LNHDA and CDR2 SQIVND (reference sequence). V gave up 6 bases and J gave up 2 bases; unmatched junction bases: 10. The CDR3 has 15 residues. The chain's CDR3 is CASSYKRDRTYEQYF. As DNA, the CDR3 is TGTGCCAGTAGCTATAAAAGGGACAGAACCTACGAGCAGTACTTC. Combining the CDR3 with reference TRBV19 and TRBJ2-7 gives the whole variable domain DGGITQSPKYLFRKEGQNVTLSCEQNLNHDAMYWYRQDPGQGLRLIYYSQIVNDFQKGDIAEGYSVSREKKESFPLTVTSAQKNPTAFYLCASSYKRDRTYEQYFGPGTRLTVT.

In this sample, this clone turned up a few times. The chain links TRBV7-8 to TRBJ2-7; 7 nucleotides agree with TRBD1. V was clipped by 5 bases and J by 2 bases; unmatched bases: 9. Germline-derived CDR1 and CDR2 are SGHVS and FQNEAQ. The CDR3 contains 15 residues. The DNA for the CDR3 is TGTGCCAGCAGCCTGACTATCGGACAGGCCTACGAGCAGTACTTC. Its protein is CASSLTIGQAYEQYF.

V and J are TRBV11-2 and TRBJ2-7, with a possible D match to TRBD1 (6 bases). V was shortened by 5 bases and J by 5 bases, with 19 bases between the two germline ends. Germline CDR1 SGHAT, CDR2 FQNNGV. CDR3 size: 15 residues. The CDR3 reads CASSPVRGNRHEQYF. The CDR3 DNA sequence: TGTGCCAGCAGCCCGGTTAGGGGGAACCGCCACGAGCAGTACTTC.

The chain uses TRBV15 and TRBJ2-2; D is ambiguous. This CDR3 comprises 15 residues. V was shortened by 5 bases and J by 6 bases, with 16 bases between the two germline ends. The germline V gene has CDR1 LNHNV and CDR2 YYDKDF (reference sequence). The CDR3 reads CATSGAGRPSGELFF. For the CDR3, the DNA is TGTGCCACCAGCGGCGCTGGGCGACCTTCCGGGGAGCTGTTTTTT.

This rearrangement joins TRBV6-1 to TRBJ1-4, with D hard to call. Germline lookup yields CDR1 MNHNS and CDR2 SASEGT. The CDR3 totals 15 residues. V lost 3 bases to trimming and J lost 7 bases, with 15 bases between them. The CDR3 nucleotides are TGTGCCAGCAGTGAGTATGGAGGGAGTCTTGAAAAACTGTTTTTT. This codes for CASSEYGGSLEKLFF.

This chain uses TRBV6-6 with TRBJ2-3; TRBD2 matches at 14 bases. The CDR3 has 16 amino acids. J gave up 4 bases and V 5 bases, and 5 bases lay outside the gene matches. Germline CDR1 MNHNY, CDR2 SVGAGI (reference sequence). The CDR3 region is CASSPGLAGVPDTQYF. The CDR3 region has the DNA TGTGCCAGCAGTCCGGGACTAGCGGGAGTGCCAGATACGCAGTATTTT.

In the case of this clone: Germline is not matched at one junction end, which may reflect a read error. V usage is TRBV27 and J usage is TRBJ1-5; the D gene is possibly TRBD1 (6 bases). Germline CDR1 MNHEY, CDR2 SMNVEV (reference sequence). The CDR3 extends over 14 amino acids. The DNA for the CDR3 is TGTGCCACCCGGGGAGGGGGAAGCAATCAGCCCCGGCATTTT. This codes for CATRGGGSNQPRHF.

A remark on this clone: Other nucleotide sequences in the sample specify the same CDR3. V is TRBV5-1 and J is TRBJ1-3; TRBD1 is a possible D gene (5 bases). The CDR3 consists of 13 residues. V gave up 4 bases and J gave up 4 bases, with 9 bases separating them. Per the germline V gene, CDR1 is SGHRS and CDR2 is YFSETQ. CDR3 amino acids: CASSTGGGNTIYF. Written as DNA, the CDR3 is TGCGCCAGCAGCACCGGGGGGGGAAACACCATATATTTT.

CDR3 bases: TGTGCCAGCACCCCCTATGGCCGGGACAGGGAAGCTTTCTTT. This translates into CASTPYGRDREAFF. The chain recombines TRBV6-5 with TRBJ1-1, with TRBD1 matching over 8 bases. Germline lookup yields CDR1 MNHEY and CDR2 SVGAGI. The CDR3 contains 14 residues. The V gene end was trimmed by 7 bases and the J gene end by 8 bases; junction bases not matched to a gene: 12.

This chain links TRBV5-1 with TRBJ2-2, with a tentative D call TRBD1 (6 bases). V shed 5 bases and J shed 0 bases, with 14 bases lying between them. This CDR3 contains 16 residues. Germline V CDR1 and CDR2: SGHRS, YFSETQ. The CDR3 DNA reads as TGCGCCAGCAGTTCAGGGGCGTCAGCGAACACCGGGGAGCTGTTTTTT. Its translation: CASSSGASANTGELFF.

The chain joins TRBV4-3 to TRBJ1-6; the match to TRBD1 covers 7 bases. Trimming at V came to 0 bases and at J to 4 bases, leaving 6 bases not matched to a gene. Germline V gene lookup returns CDR1 LGHNA and CDR2 YSLEER. This CDR3 spans 17 amino acids. This chain's CDR3 is CASSQETGNLYNSPLHF. Here the CDR3 DNA reads TGCGCCAGCAGCCAAGAGACAGGGAACTTGTATAATTCACCCCTCCACTTT.

The CDR3 is CASSFGQGTEKLFF. The CDR3 coding sequence is TGTGCCAGCAGCTTCGGACAGGGGACTGAAAAACTGTTTTTT. This rearrangement joins TRBV11-2 to TRBJ1-4; 9 bases map to TRBD1. The CDR3 is 14 residues long. CDR1 and CDR2 from the germline V gene are SGHAT and FQNNGV. The J segment lost 7 bases and the V segment lost 3 bases, leaving 3 bases of the junction unmatched.